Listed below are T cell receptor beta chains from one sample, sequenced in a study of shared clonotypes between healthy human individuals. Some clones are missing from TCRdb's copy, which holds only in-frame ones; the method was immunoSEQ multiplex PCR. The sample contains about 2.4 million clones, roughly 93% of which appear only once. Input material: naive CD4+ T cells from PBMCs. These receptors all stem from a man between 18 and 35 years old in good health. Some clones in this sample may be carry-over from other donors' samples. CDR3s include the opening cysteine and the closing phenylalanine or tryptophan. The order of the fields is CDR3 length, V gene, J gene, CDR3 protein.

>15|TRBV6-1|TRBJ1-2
CASSEEGHFLLGYTF
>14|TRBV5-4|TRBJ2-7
CASSRQARNYEQYF
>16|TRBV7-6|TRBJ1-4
CASSLGAGQGGEKLFF
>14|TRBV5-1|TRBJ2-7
CASRPRDRQYEQYF
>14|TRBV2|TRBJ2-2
CASRRGGNAGELFF
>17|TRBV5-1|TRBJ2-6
CASSFLVSGTGANVLTF
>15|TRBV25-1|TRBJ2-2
CASSEFPGGTGELFF
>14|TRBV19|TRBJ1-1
CASSIPWDGTEAFF
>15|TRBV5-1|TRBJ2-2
CASSLTSGSRGELFF
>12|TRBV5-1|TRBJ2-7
CASSLGFHEQYF
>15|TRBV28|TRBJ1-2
CASSLLSGQGEGYTF
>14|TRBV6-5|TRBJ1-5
CASSYSAGNQPQHF
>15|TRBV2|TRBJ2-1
CASSVSSGSYNEQFF
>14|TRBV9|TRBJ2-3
CASRAGASTDTQYF
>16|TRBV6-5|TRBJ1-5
CASSLSGAASNQPQHF
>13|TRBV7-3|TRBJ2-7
CASSEGRAYEQYF
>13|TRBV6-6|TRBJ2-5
CASSPRQGETQYF
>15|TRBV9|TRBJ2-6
CASSVAGPGANVLTF
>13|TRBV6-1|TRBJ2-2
CASSETGGRMVFF
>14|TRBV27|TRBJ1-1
CASRGGQSHTEAFF
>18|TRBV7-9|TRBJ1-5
CASSLNPGTGGRGQPQHF
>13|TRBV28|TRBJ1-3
CASRGGQGNTIYF
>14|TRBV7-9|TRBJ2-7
CASSLGTISYEQYF
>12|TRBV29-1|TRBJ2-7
CSAKTGSYEQYF
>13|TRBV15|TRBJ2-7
CATGRADNYEQYF
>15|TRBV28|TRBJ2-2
CASTLGGLGTGELFF
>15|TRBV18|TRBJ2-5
CASSPELLDQETQYF
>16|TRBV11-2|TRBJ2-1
CASSLVLDFSYNEQFF
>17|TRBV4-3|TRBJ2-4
CASSQDGWGQGGNIQYF
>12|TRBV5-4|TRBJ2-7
CASSFRTNEQYF
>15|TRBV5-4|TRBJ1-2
CASSLAYGQGYGYTF
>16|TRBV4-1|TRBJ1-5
CASSHPGGGSDQPQHF
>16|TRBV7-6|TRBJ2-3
CASSPGRGGIGYTQYF
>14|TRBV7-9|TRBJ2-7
CASSLQGLSYEQYF
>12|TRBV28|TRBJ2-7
CASSLFGREQYF